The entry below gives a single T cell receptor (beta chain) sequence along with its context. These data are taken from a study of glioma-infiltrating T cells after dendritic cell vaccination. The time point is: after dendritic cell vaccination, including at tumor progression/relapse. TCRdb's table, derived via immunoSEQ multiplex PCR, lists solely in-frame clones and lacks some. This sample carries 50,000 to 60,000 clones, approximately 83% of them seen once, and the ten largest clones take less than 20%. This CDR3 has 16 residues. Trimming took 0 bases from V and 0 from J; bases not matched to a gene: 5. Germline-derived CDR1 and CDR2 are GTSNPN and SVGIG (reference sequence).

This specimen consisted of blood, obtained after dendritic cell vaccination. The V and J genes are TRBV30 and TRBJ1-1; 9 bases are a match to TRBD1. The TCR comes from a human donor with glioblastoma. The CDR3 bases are TGTGCCTGGAGTGTACGGAGACAGGGGGTGAACACTGAAGCTTTCTTT. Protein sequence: CAWSVRRQGVNTEAFF.